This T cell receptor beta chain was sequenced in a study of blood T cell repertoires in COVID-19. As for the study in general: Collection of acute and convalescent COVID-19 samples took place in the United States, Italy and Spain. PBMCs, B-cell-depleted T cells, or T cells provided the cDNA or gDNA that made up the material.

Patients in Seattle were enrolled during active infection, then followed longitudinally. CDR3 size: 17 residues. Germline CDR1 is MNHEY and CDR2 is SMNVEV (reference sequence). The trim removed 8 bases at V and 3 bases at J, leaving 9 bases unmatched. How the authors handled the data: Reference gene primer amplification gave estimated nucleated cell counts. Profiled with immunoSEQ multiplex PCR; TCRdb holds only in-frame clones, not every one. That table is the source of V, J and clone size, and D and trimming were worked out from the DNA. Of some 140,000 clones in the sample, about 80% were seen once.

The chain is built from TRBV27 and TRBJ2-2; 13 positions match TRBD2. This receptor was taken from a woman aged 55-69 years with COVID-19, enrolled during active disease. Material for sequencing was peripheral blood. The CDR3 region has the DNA TGTGCCAGCCGAACACCGGGACTAGCGGGGTACACCGGGGAGCTGTTTTTT. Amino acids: CASRTPGLAGYTGELFF.